This TCR beta chain appears in the sequencing data of a study of T-cell memory formation after mild COVID-19. Study background: Largely donor-specific sequence clusters came from a couple of donors. General study findings and limits: Clones shrinking between day 15 and 85 showed a balanced CD4/CD8 split, and those that grew later tilted toward CD4+.

In its sample, this clonotype was seen a few times. Its antigen remains unidentified. This CDR3 region has 11 residues. V was pared by 2 bases and J by 5 bases, with 3 bases between. The germline CDR1 and CDR2 sequences are KGHSH and LQKENI. A single record per CDR3 protein comes from TCRdb applying MiXCR to the 5' RACE reads. In the table there are 450,000 to 650,000 distinct CDR3 sequences, 20% of which are singletons. The sample consisted of PBMCs or a T cell subset sorted from them (not recorded which). The clonotype was recovered from an adult woman who had mild COVID-19 (a few samples of this study predate the infection). Cell type and time point are not known. The chain carries TRBV18 and TRBJ1-1; D remains unclear. CDR3 loop: CASSPMTEAFF. The CDR3 nucleotides are TGTGCCAGCTCACCAATGACTGAAGCTTTCTTT.